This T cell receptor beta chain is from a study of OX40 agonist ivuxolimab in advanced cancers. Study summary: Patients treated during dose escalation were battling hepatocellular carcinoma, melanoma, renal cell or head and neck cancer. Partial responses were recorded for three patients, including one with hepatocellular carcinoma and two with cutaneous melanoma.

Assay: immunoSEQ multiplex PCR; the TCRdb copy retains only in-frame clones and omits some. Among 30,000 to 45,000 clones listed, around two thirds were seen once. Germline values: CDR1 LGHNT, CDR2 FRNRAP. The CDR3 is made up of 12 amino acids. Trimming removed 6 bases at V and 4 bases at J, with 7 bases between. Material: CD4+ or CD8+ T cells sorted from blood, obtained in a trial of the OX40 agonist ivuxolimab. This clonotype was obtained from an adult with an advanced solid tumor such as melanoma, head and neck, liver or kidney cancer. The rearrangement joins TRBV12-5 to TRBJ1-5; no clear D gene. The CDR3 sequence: CASGRANQPQHF. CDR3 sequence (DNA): TGTGCTAGTGGGAGAGCGAATCAGCCCCAGCATTTT.